These 17 T cell receptor beta chains were sequenced from one sample in a study of blood T cells in healthy people across ages. A second PCR, run for roughly 7 to 12 cycles, used a sample-barcoded 5' primer plus a J-beta primer mix. TCRdb re-called the 5' RACE reads with MiXCR, one entry per CDR3 protein. Of around 870,000 distinct CDR3 sequences in the sample, 29% were seen once. What was sequenced was blood. All receptors derive from a woman older than 75 in good health.

This clonotype was detected many times. The V and J genes are TRBV27 and TRBJ2-1, with 9 bases lining up with TRBD1. V lost 2 bases, J lost 1 base, and 9 bases stayed unmatched. There are 18 residues in the CDR3. From germline, CDR1 is MNHEY and CDR2 SMNVEV (reference sequence). The CDR3 sequence: CASSLGIPDRGSYNEQFF. DNA for the CDR3: TGTGCCAGCAGTTTAGGGATCCCGGACAGGGGTTCCTACAATGAGCAGTTCTTC.

This chain uses TRBV7-2 with TRBJ1-2; TRBD1 matches at 7 bases. Trimming removed 4 bases from V and 5 bases from J; junction bases left unmatched: 10. CDR3 size: 15 residues. Germline CDR1 reads SGHTA; CDR2 reads FQGNSA. The CDR3 is CASSSRTGAHYGYTF. CDR3 nucleotide sequence: TGTGCCAGCAGCTCAAGAACAGGGGCACATTATGGCTACACCTTC.

J is TRBJ2-6 and V is TRBV18; D is tentatively TRBD1 or TRBD2 (5 bases each). The V and J ends lost 5 bases and 0 bases respectively, with 17 bases between them. This CDR3 is 18 amino acids long. Germline V lookup: CDR1 KGHSH, CDR2 LQKENI. The CDR3 nucleotides read TGTGCCAGCTCAGTCTCTACAATGGGGGTCTCTGGGGCCAACGTCCTGACTTTC. This encodes CASSVSTMGVSGANVLTF. Filled out from reference TRBV18 and TRBJ2-6, the complete variable domain reads NAGVMQNPRHLVRRRGQEARLRCSPMKGHSHVYWYRQLPEEGLKFMVYLQKENIIDESGMPKERFSAEFPKEGPSILRIQQVVRGDSAAYFCASSVSTMGVSGANVLTFGAGSRLTVL.

This clonotype turned up a few times. DNA for the CDR3: TGCAGTGCTAGCCCCCTCCTGGCCGGGGAGCTGTTTTTT. This encodes CSASPLLAGELFF. The chain recombines TRBV20-1 with TRBJ2-2; D unresolved. Trimming removed 3 bases from V and 6 bases from J, with 11 bases in between. CDR3 length equals 13 residues. Germline assignment: CDR1 DFQATT and CDR2 SNEGSKA (reference sequence).

This clonotype turned up a few times. The chain has TRBV7-2 and TRBJ1-2, with D uncertain. V was pared by 5 bases and J by 0 bases, with 13 bases between. The CDR3 length is 15 residues. Germline V gene data show CDR1 as SGHTA and CDR2 as FQGNSA. Written as DNA, the CDR3 is TGTGCCAGCAGCGCCTCCAACTCAGCTAACTATGGCTACACCTTC. It is translated as CASSASNSANYGYTF.

V and J are TRBV13 and TRBJ2-7; D remains ambiguous. Trimming left V 4 bases short and J 1 base short, with 11 bases between. This CDR3 is built from 14 residues. Per germline, CDR1 PRHDT and CDR2 FYEKMQ (reference sequence). This CDR3 is CASSSGAQSYEQYF. Here the CDR3 DNA reads TGTGCCAGCAGCTCAGGTGCGCAGTCCTACGAGCAGTACTTC.

This clonotype was counted at least ten times. Mismatch with germline at one junction end may stem from a read error. V and J are TRBV11-2 and TRBJ2-1; possibly TRBD2 for D (5 bases). Germline values: CDR1 SGHAT, CDR2 FQNNGV. The CDR3 runs to 15 residues. The CDR3 nucleotides are TGTGCCAGCAGCTTAAGGCTAGCCTCCCACAATGAGCAGTTCTTC. Translating gives CASSLRLASHNEQFF.

In its sample, this clonotype was seen a few times. CDR3 residues: CSARATPSNQPQHF. For the CDR3, the DNA is TGCAGTGCTAGAGCGACTCCTAGCAATCAGCCCCAGCATTTT. The chain uses TRBV20-1 and TRBJ1-5, with no clear D. CDR1 and CDR2 (germline): DFQATT, SNEGSKA (reference sequence). V lost 1 base, J lost 0 bases, and 7 bases lay in between. The CDR3 totals 14 residues.

The V call is TRBV6-6, the J call TRBJ1-5; 7 positions agree with TRBD1. V was pared by 6 bases and J by 4 bases, with 12 bases of the junction left unmatched. CDR3 length equals 16 residues. Germline V CDR1 and CDR2: MNHNY, SVGAGI (reference sequence). CDR3 sequence: CASSKYPTGSNQPQHF. The CDR3 DNA reads TGTGCCAGCAGCAAATATCCGACAGGGTCAAATCAGCCCCAGCATTTT.

Comment on this clonotype: This may be a read error: a much more frequent sequence differs by one nucleotide. The V call is TRBV7-2, the J call TRBJ2-1; 9 bases fit TRBD2. Germline CDR1 and CDR2: SGHTA and FQGNSA. CDR3 length: 16 residues. The DNA of the CDR3 is TGTGCCAGCAGCTTGAGGTTGCGGGGGGGCTGGGATGAGCAGGTCTTC. Translating gives CASSLRLRGGWDEQVF.

This clonotype was seen many times. The rearrangement uses TRBV7-2 and TRBJ2-5; no definite D call. The germline V and J ends were trimmed by 4 bases and 4 bases, with 10 bases remaining between them. Germline V lookup: CDR1 SGHTA, CDR2 FQGNSA. The CDR3 runs to 13 residues. CDR3: CASSYTRAETQYF. The CDR3 coding sequence is TGTGCCAGCAGCTATACACGGGCAGAGACCCAGTACTTC.

As to this clonotype: A read error may be the cause here, since a much bigger clone is one base away. CDR3 coding DNA: TGCAGTGCTAGAGTCAGGGTCAGGGTAGGGAGGAACATTCAGTACTTC. Translating gives CSARVRVRVGRNIQYF. The chain has TRBV20-1 and TRBJ2-7; D perhaps matches TRBD2 (6 bases). The DNA end is a closer match to TRBJ2-4, so the J assignment may be wrong. CDR3 length: 16 residues. Germline V gene sequence: CDR1 DFQATT, CDR2 SNEGSKA (reference sequence).

A remark on this clonotype: This may stem from a read error, because a much larger clone lies one nucleotide away. The rearrangement joins TRBV6-5 to TRBJ2-3; D not certain. CDR3 length: 14 amino acids. Germline CDR1 is MNHEY and CDR2 is SVGAGI. CDR3 DNA: TGTGCCAGCAGTTACGGGCAGACCACAGATACGCGGTATTTT. Protein: CASSYGQTTDTRYF.

The chain links TRBV6-1 to TRBJ1-5, with a tentative D call TRBD1 (5 bases). V shed 5 bases and J shed 1 base, with 15 bases lying between them. Germline V lookup: CDR1 MNHNS, CDR2 SASEGT. This CDR3 contains 16 residues. CDR3 region: CASSKDRGRSNQPQHF. The CDR3 region has the DNA TGTGCCAGCAGTAAAGACAGAGGGAGAAGCAATCAGCCCCAGCATTTT.

The chain carries TRBV3-1 and TRBJ2-7; tentative D call: TRBD2 (5 bases). The CDR3 loop spans 15 amino acids. V lost 5 bases to trimming and J lost 7 bases, with 21 bases between them. Germline V lookup: CDR1 LGHDT, CDR2 YNNKEL (reference sequence). The CDR3: CASSGAGVLAHEQYF. DNA for the CDR3: TGTGCCAGCAGCGGAGCCGGGGTTCTCGCCCATGAGCAGTACTTC.

A note on this clonotype: The junction departs from germline at one end; a sequencing error may be responsible. The chain uses TRBV13 and TRBJ1-2, with D unclear. The germline V gene encodes CDR1 PRHDT and CDR2 FYEKMQ (reference sequence). This CDR3 has 14 residues. The CDR3, as DNA: TGCGCCAGCAGCGAAGCAATAGGGCGTTTAGGCTACACCTTC. Its protein product is CASSEAIGRLGYTF.

This chain connects TRBV6-1 to TRBJ2-3, with a tentative D call TRBD1 (5 bases). The CDR3 extends over 14 amino acids. Germline V lookup: CDR1 MNHNS, CDR2 SASEGT. The V end lost 10 bases, the J end lost 0 bases, and 14 bases lay between the germline ends. This CDR3 reads CATSSGSSTDTQYF. The CDR3 DNA follows: TGTGCCACCTCCTCAGGGTCTAGCACAGATACGCAGTATTTT.